This T cell receptor (beta chain) was sequenced during a study of T cell repertoires in cytomegalovirus infection (dated by TCRdb to between 2019 and 2020). Notes on the research overall: Alongside well-studied HLA-B-restricted epitopes, the peptide stimulations were aimed at recently identified HLA-C-restricted CMV epitopes, whose presentation resists viral immunomodulation. Donor HLA type was relevant to the analysis, because carriage of CMV infection together with the matching HLA type was indicated by public TCR beta signatures.

The sequencer was an Illumina HiSeq 1500. TCRdb took the public reads, trimmed them with fastp at Q25, ran MiXCR for clone calling and kept in-frame beta chains. Records with the same CDR3 protein are collapsed into one entry carrying the most frequent genes and DNA. This sample gives 650,000 to 900,000 distinct CDR3 sequences in total; about 28% of them show up just once. Around 13% of the sample is taken by the ten largest. The paper's findings and limits, for the study overall: The ex vivo response was dominated by HLA-C-restricted CMV-specific TCR beta clonotypes, and the single most frequent clonotype in two of eight donors was supplied by these HLA-C-restricted clonotypes. Carriers of CMV infection plus the relevant HLA type were discriminated by the cumulative frequency of public TCR beta family members in the study cohort and in an independent approximately 360-donor cohort.

As concerns this clonotype: Its antigen is unknown. Per-nucleotide qualities are absent, and no much larger clonotype sits a single base away.

Sequences SEHNR (CDR1) and FQNEAQ (CDR2) are obtained from the germline V gene (reference sequence). Relative to germline, V is 1 base shorter and J is 7 bases shorter, with 5 bases between their ends. The CDR3, from cysteine to phenylalanine, totals 12 residues. Here the CDR3 DNA is all that survives: 36 bases in frame from base 1. This specimen's treatment or condition label, per the study, means: in vitro stimulation with specific CMV peptide epitopes to enrich CMV-specific T cells. The chain was built from TRBV7-9 and TRBJ2-1; the D gene assignment is ambiguous. The clonotype comes from a human donor in good health (CMV status not recorded). Some clones in this sample may be carry-over from other donors' samples. The source was cultured CD8+ T cells from PBMCs, collected from culture after CMV antigen stimulation. Here is the DNA: TGTGCCAGCAGCTTAGATTGGAATGAGCAGTTCTTC. This sequence encodes CASSLDWNEQFF.